Listed below are T cell receptor beta chains from one sample, sequenced in a study of breast tumors, draining lymph nodes, adjacent tissues. TCRdb reanalysed the multiplex PCR reads using MiXCR and keeps one entry per CDR3 protein. The table records about 14,000 distinct CDR3 sequences, around 53% of them present only once. Specimen: tumor-adjacent breast tissue. These receptors all come from a female donor with breast cancer. Some clones in this sample may be carry-over from other donors' samples. Both conserved end residues are part of each CDR3. A D gene is named only where the DNA matches it firmly.

>TRBV5-1|-
CASSLVPGQSSYEQYF
>TRBV10-3|-
CAISLDRFEAFF
>TRBV12-3/TRBV12-4|TRBD1
CASSPRDRSYAEQYF
>TRBV7-8|-
CASSLSPTNYGYTF
>TRBV15|-
CATSRTRDGNEQFF
>TRBV19|TRBD1
CATSQGAHGYTF
>TRBV5-1|-
CASRQTGPNTEAFF
>TRBV4-2|-
CASSQERGSGTDTQYF
>TRBV20-1|-
CSTLDPGSGPHEQYF
>TRBV25-1|-
CASSLNPLETQYF
>TRBV7-2|-
CASSLADTQYF
>TRBV29-1|TRBD1
CSVEGTGTGQYEQFF
>TRBV10-2|-
CASSELGAVYGYTF
>TRBV6-6|TRBD1
CASTQGQTNEKLFF
>TRBV20-1|-
CSAEPENEKLFF
>TRBV4-1|-
CASSQVGSGNEQFF
>TRBV6-1|-
CASSPDSYERYF
>TRBV6-1|TRBD2
CASSPWAGWASGTSYEQYF
>TRBV5-4|TRBD2
CASSLPSGIGGDEQFF
>TRBV29-1|-
CSVVFIGFTGYTF
>TRBV5-5|TRBD2
CASSRLAAKNEQFF
>TRBV19|TRBD1
CASTGTAQETQYF
>TRBV20-1|TRBD1
CSALPTGGRGMNTEAFF
>TRBV4-1|-
CASSQDRGVNTEAFF
>TRBV3-1|-
CASGPGTEGEQFF
>TRBV24-1|-
CATSDWGQNEQFF
>TRBV5-1|-
CASSPGGNRGELFF
>TRBV20-1|TRBD2
CSARDDSGSPYEQYF
>TRBV20-1|-
CSARRDGYNEKLFF
>TRBV19|TRBD2
CASSATSGSYEQYF
>TRBV14|-
CASSLGVLDNYGYTF
>TRBV19|-
CASSISRSNEKLFF
>TRBV7-9|-
CASSLDLYSPLHF
>TRBV10-3|-
CAISAGTAVHYGYTF
>TRBV2|-
CASSESPYEQCF
>TRBV29-1|TRBD1
CSVGTVDGEAFF
>TRBV11-2|TRBD1
CASSLGQALEQYF
>TRBV20-1|TRBD1
CSAALRDRGSEQFF
>TRBV6-4|TRBD1
CASRETGSFGYTF